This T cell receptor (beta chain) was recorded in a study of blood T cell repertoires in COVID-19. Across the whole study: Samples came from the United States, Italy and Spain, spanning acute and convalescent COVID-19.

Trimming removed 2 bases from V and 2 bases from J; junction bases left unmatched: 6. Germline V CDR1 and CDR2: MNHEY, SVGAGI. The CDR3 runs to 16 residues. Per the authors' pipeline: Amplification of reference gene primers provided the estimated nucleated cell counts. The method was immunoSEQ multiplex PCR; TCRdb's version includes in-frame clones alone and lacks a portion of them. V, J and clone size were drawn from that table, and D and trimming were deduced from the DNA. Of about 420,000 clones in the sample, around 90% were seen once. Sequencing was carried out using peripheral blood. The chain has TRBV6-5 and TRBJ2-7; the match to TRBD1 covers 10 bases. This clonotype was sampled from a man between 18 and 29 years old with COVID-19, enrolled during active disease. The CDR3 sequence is CASSYRGQGTPYEQYF. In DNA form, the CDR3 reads TGTGCCAGCAGTTACCGGGGACAGGGGACGCCCTACGAGCAGTACTTC.